These 32 T cell receptor beta chains were all obtained from the same sample, sequenced in a study of blood T cells in healthy people across ages. A second PCR of 7 to 11 cycles used a sample-barcoded 5' primer and a J-beta primer mix. MiXCR, run by TCRdb on the 5' RACE reads, gives a single entry per CDR3 protein. The sample lists 1.4 million or so distinct CDR3 sequences, approximately 43% occurring once. The specimen was blood. These receptors all come from a woman under 30 in good health.

This clonotype appeared a single time. V gene TRBV20-1 combines with J gene TRBJ2-1; TRBD2 might be the D (7 bases). The CDR3 has 15 amino acids. The germline gives CDR1 DFQATT, CDR2 SNEGSKA (reference sequence). Trimming cost V 6 bases and J 3 bases, with 18 bases left between them. CDR3 DNA: TGCAGTGCCCTGGTGGGGGGGGGGCGCTACAATGAGCAGTTCTTC. Encoded protein: CSALVGGGRYNEQFF.

This chain joins TRBV28 and TRBJ2-3, with TRBD2 identical over 7 bases. CDR1 and CDR2 from the germline V gene are MDHEN and SYDVKM. The CDR3 runs 15 residues. The junction had 15 bases not matched to a gene; V was cut back by 8 bases and J by 7 bases. CDR3 in DNA: TGTGCCAGCGGAGATCTAGCGGACCTCCGGAATACGCAGTATTTT. Its translation: CASGDLADLRNTQYF.

This clonotype occurred many times. This sequence joins TRBV6-1 and TRBJ1-1; TRBD1 matches at 8 bases. The CDR3 covers 15 residues. CDR1 MNHNS and CDR2 SASEGT come from the germline V gene. Trimming took 6 bases from V and 4 from J; bases not matched to a gene: 10. Here the CDR3 DNA reads TGTGCCAGCAGGGACCCCGGACAGGGAGGCACTGAAGCTTTCTTT. This encodes CASRDPGQGGTEAFF.

The V and J genes are TRBV21-1 and TRBJ2-3. TRBV21-1 is deemed a pseudogene. CDR3 size: 17 residues. The CDR3: CASTVNPGLSGTDTQYF. In nucleotides, the CDR3 is TGTGCCAGCACCGTAAACCCAGGCTTAAGTGGCACAGATACGCAGTATTTT.

This chain connects TRBV29-1 to TRBJ1-2, with D perhaps TRBD1 (6 bases). This CDR3 is 13 amino acids long. Trimming shortened V by 7 bases and J by 3 bases, and 15 bases separated the two germline ends. Per the germline V gene, CDR1 is SQVTM and CDR2 is ANQGSEA. The DNA for the CDR3 is TGCAGCGGTCGGGGGGCCCCTGACTATGGCTACACCTTC. Amino acid sequence: CSGRGAPDYGYTF.

The chain combines TRBV27 with TRBJ1-1; D is possibly TRBD1 (5 bases). This CDR3 is 15 amino acids long. Germline lookup yields CDR1 MNHEY and CDR2 SMNVEV (reference sequence). Trimming removed 1 base from V and 0 bases from J, with 9 bases in between. CDR3 nucleotide sequence: TGTGCCAGCAGTTTATTGGGGGGGGTGAACACTGAAGCTTTCTTT. Residues: CASSLLGGVNTEAFF.

V is TRBV30 and J is TRBJ1-2; no clear D gene. The CDR3 has 15 residues. Germline V gene data show CDR1 as GTSNPN and CDR2 as SVGIG (reference sequence). Trimming cost V 5 bases and J 5 bases, with 21 bases left between them. For the CDR3, the DNA is TGTGCCTGGCACGACCCGGGAGGCCCTTTTTATGGCTACACCTTC. Translated, it gives CAWHDPGGPFYGYTF.

The gene calls are TRBV27 and TRBJ2-7, with 12 bases matching TRBD2. V dropped 6 bases and J dropped 2; count of bases not matched to a gene: 8. The CDR3 has 16 residues. Germline CDR1 is MNHEY and CDR2 is SMNVEV (reference sequence). CDR3 amino acids: CASSSRTSGITYEQYF. In nucleotides, the CDR3 is TGTGCCAGCAGCTCGAGGACTAGCGGGATAACCTACGAGCAGTACTTC.

This clonotype was seen a handful of times. This chain joins TRBV12-3 or TRBV12-4 and TRBJ2-1; 13 bases agree with TRBD2. The CDR3 runs to 16 residues. V gave up 6 bases and J gave up 5 bases; unmatched junction bases: 7. In nucleotides, the CDR3 is TGTGCCAGCAGGAATAGGACTAGCGGGGGCCACAATGAGCAGTTCTTC. Its translation: CASRNRTSGGHNEQFF.

The V call is TRBV10-3, the J call TRBJ2-7; 8 nucleotides line up with TRBD2. The DNA end is more similar to TRBJ2-5, so the J call may be wrong. The CDR3 sequence is 17 residues long. Germline-derived CDR1 and CDR2 are ENHRY and SYGVKD. The CDR3 loop is CAISGGVSGVSVETQYF. DNA of the CDR3: TGTGCCATCAGTGGGGGTGTTAGCGGGGTTAGTGTGGAGACCCAGTACTTC.

The chain is built from TRBV20-1 and TRBJ1-2; 12 bases agree with TRBD1. J was trimmed by 4 bases and V by 7 bases; bases with no gene match: 4. The germline CDR1 and CDR2 sequences are DFQATT and SNEGSKA (reference sequence). The CDR3 runs to 13 residues. Written as DNA, the CDR3 is TGCAGTGTGGGACAGGGGGCTGGCTATGGCTACACCTTC. Encoded protein: CSVGQGAGYGYTF.

V is TRBV7-2 and J is TRBJ2-5; D is unclear. The CDR3 is 13 residues long. The germline CDR1 and CDR2 sequences are SGHTA and FQGNSA. The V end lost 1 base, the J end lost 11 bases, and 14 bases lay between the germline ends. Here the CDR3 DNA reads TGTGCCAGCAGCTTAGTGTTCGGCAATGAGCAGTACTTC. Its translation is CASSLVFGNEQYF.

This clonotype turned up a few times. V and J are TRBV20-1 and TRBJ2-7; a weak D match, TRBD1 (6 bases). The V gene's germline CDR1 is DFQATT and CDR2 SNEGSKA (reference sequence). The V gene lost 6 bases and the J gene lost 4 bases, with 16 bases spanning the gap. This CDR3 contains 13 residues. As DNA, the CDR3 is TGCAGTGCCACCCCAGGGGTTGGTTACGAGCAGTACTTC. It is translated as CSATPGVGYEQYF.

This clonotype was picked up one time. The chain links TRBV6-5 to TRBJ1-1, with 7 nucleotides matching TRBD1. J was trimmed by 4 bases and V by 7 bases; bases with no gene match: 9. The CDR3 extends over 14 amino acids. The V gene's germline CDR1 is MNHEY and CDR2 SVGAGI. CDR3 DNA sequence: TGTGCCAGCACCAGAGGACAGGTTGGCACTGAAGCTTTCTTT. Translation: CASTRGQVGTEAFF.

The chain employs TRBV20-1 and TRBJ1-2, with TRBD1 identical over 8 bases. This CDR3 is built from 14 residues. Losses at the gene ends were 3 bases for V and 2 bases for J; bases not matched to a gene: 5. The germline gives CDR1 DFQATT, CDR2 SNEGSKA (reference sequence). The CDR3 spells CSARLRQGNYGYTF. The DNA of the CDR3 is TGCAGTGCTAGGTTACGACAGGGGAACTATGGCTACACCTTC.

This clonotype came up a few times. V usage is TRBV6-5 and J usage is TRBJ2-1, with 8 bases aligning to TRBD2. The CDR3 is made up of 15 amino acids. CDR1 MNHEY and CDR2 SVGAGI come from the germline V gene. Trimming took 2 bases from V and 7 from J; bases not matched to a gene: 7. The CDR3 region is CASSYGGGRGNEQFF. CDR3 coding DNA: TGTGCCAGCAGTTACGGCGGGGGGCGGGGGAATGAGCAGTTCTTC.

The chain couples TRBV4-1 to TRBJ2-7, with D possibly being TRBD2 (5 bases). The germline V gene has CDR1 MGHRA and CDR2 YSYEKL. V shed 1 base and J shed 0 bases, with 13 bases lying between them. This CDR3 contains 16 residues. CDR3 sequence (DNA): TGCGCCAGCAGCCAAGGAGGGCGCACCATCTCCTACGAGCAGTACTTC. Amino acids: CASSQGGRTISYEQYF.

This clonotype has more than one count but fewer than ten. The chain couples TRBV20-1 to TRBJ2-7, with TRBD2 identical over 7 bases. The junction had 7 bases not matched to a gene; V was cut back by 1 base and J by 4 bases. CDR3 length equals 14 residues. Germline V gene lookup returns CDR1 DFQATT and CDR2 SNEGSKA (reference sequence). CDR3 bases: TGCAGTGCTAGAGTCGGGGGGTCCAATTACGAGCAGTACTTC. Its protein product is CSARVGGSNYEQYF.

This rearrangement joins TRBV7-9 to TRBJ2-1; TRBD1 is a possible D gene (6 bases). Germline V lookup: CDR1 SEHNR, CDR2 FQNEAQ (reference sequence). Trimming took 6 bases from V and 3 from J, leaving 12 bases between them. This CDR3 region has 14 residues. As DNA, the CDR3 is TGTGCCAGCAGTACCGGGACACACTACAATGAGCAGTTCTTC. Residues: CASSTGTHYNEQFF.

The J gene is TRBJ1-5, the V gene TRBV20-1; possible D gene TRBD1, 5 bases. This CDR3 has 15 residues. Germline-derived CDR1 and CDR2 are DFQATT and SNEGSKA (reference sequence). The V end lost 3 bases, the J end lost 2 bases, and 14 bases lay between the germline ends. As DNA, the CDR3 is TGCAGTGCTAGTCAGGGTTCTCGGCGCAATCAGCCCCAGCATTTT. It is translated as CSASQGSRRNQPQHF.

This clonotype was seen more than once but under ten times. The CDR3 coding sequence is TGTGCCAGCAGCTTAGTGCTAGCGGAGTACAATGAGCAGTTCTTC. Its translation is CASSLVLAEYNEQFF. The rearrangement uses TRBV7-9 and TRBJ2-1; TRBD2 matches at 7 bases. Trimming took 1 base from V and 4 from J; bases not matched to a gene: 4. The CDR3 is 15 residues long. Germline V gene lookup returns CDR1 SEHNR and CDR2 FQNEAQ (reference sequence).

This chain uses TRBV9 with TRBJ2-3; D is perhaps TRBD2 (6 bases). The CDR3 has 15 amino acids. The V and J ends lost 2 bases and 1 base respectively, with 11 bases between them. Germline V gene sequence: CDR1 SGDLS, CDR2 YYNGEE. This CDR3 is CASSVEGGGTDTQYF. CDR3 sequence (DNA): TGTGCCAGCAGCGTGGAGGGAGGTGGCACAGATACGCAGTATTTT.

This chain joins TRBV7-9 and TRBJ2-4, with D uncertain. The V gene lost 0 bases and the J gene lost 7 bases, with 10 bases spanning the gap. The CDR3 totals 14 residues. CDR1 is SEHNR, CDR2 FQNEAQ, per germline (reference sequence). In DNA, the CDR3 is TGTGCCAGCAGCTTAGCGGTTGGTGAGAACATTCAGTACTTC. This encodes CASSLAVGENIQYF.

J is TRBJ2-5 and V is TRBV10-3, with D perhaps TRBD2 (7 bases). CDR1 is ENHRY, CDR2 SYGVKD, per germline. The V end was cut by 10 bases, the J end by 5 bases, with 14 bases between. The CDR3 contains 12 residues. Here the CDR3 DNA reads TGTGCCACCCTACAGGGAGGGGAGACCCAGTACTTC. It codes for CATLQGGETQYF.

This clonotype was detected only a few times. The J gene is TRBJ2-2, the V gene TRBV20-1, with D uncertain. V dropped 2 bases and J dropped 6 bases, with 7 bases sitting between them. In germline, CDR1 is DFQATT, CDR2 SNEGSKA (reference sequence). The CDR3 sequence is 12 residues long. Here the CDR3 DNA reads TGCAGTGCTAGAAGGTTGGCCGGGGAGCTGTTTTTT. Protein: CSARRLAGELFF.

V and J are TRBV30 and TRBJ2-1, with D perhaps TRBD2 (6 bases). V gave up 2 bases and J gave up 1 base, with 12 bases separating them. The CDR3 runs 15 residues. CDR1 GTSNPN and CDR2 SVGIG come from the germline V gene (reference sequence). As DNA, the CDR3 is TGTGCCTGGAGTACGGGACTTTGGTCCTACAATGAGCAGTTCTTC. Translation: CAWSTGLWSYNEQFF.

Notes on this clonotype: A junction boundary mismatches the germline segment, possibly from a read error. This chain joins TRBV7-2 and TRBJ2-2; weak D call: TRBD1 (5 bases). Germline V gives CDR1 SGHTA, CDR2 FQGNSA. The CDR3 is made up of 14 amino acids. CDR3: CASSFQGRTGELFF. Here the CDR3 DNA reads TGTGCTAGCAGCTTCCAGGGCCGCACCGGGGAGCTGTTTTTT.

This clonotype was picked up many times. This chain links TRBV12-3 or TRBV12-4 with TRBJ1-2; D is ambiguous. V lost 5 bases and J 4 bases, leaving 11 bases between the germline ends. This CDR3 region has 13 residues. CDR3 sequence: CASSVGVAYGYTF. CDR3 DNA sequence: TGTGCCAGCAGTGTTGGGGTGGCCTATGGCTACACCTTC.

There are a few counts of this clonotype. This chain uses TRBV15 with TRBJ2-1; possibly TRBD2 for D (5 bases). Germline CDR1 and CDR2: LNHNV and YYDKDF (reference sequence). Trimming cost V 1 base and J 2 bases, with 6 bases left between them. This CDR3 is built from 14 residues. CDR3 residues: CATSRGGTYNEQFF. CDR3 bases: TGTGCCACCAGCAGAGGAGGGACCTACAATGAGCAGTTCTTC.

V gene TRBV27 combines with J gene TRBJ2-3; TRBD2 aligns across 10 bases. V was clipped by 6 bases and J by 6 bases; unmatched bases: 9. Germline V CDR1 and CDR2: MNHEY, SMNVEV (reference sequence). The CDR3 totals 15 residues. CDR3 DNA sequence: TGTGCCAGCAGCCCTAGCGGGAGAACGTTGGATACGCAGTATTTT. Translated, it gives CASSPSGRTLDTQYF.

A remark on this clonotype: A much larger clone lies one base from this, so it may be a read error. CDR3 residues: CASSVWSAGLADNEQFF. CDR3 coding DNA: TGTGCCAGCAGCGTTTGGAGTGCGGGACTAGCGGACAATGAGCAGTTCTTC. The V gene is TRBV9, the J gene TRBJ2-1; 11 positions match TRBD2. V shed 2 bases and J 5 bases; nucleotides not matched to a gene: 9. The germline gives CDR1 SGDLS, CDR2 YYNGEE. CDR3 length: 17 amino acids.

The rearrangement uses TRBV4-2 and TRBJ2-1; no reliable D call. Trimming shortened V by 3 bases and J by 2 bases, and 14 bases separated the two germline ends. This CDR3 spans 16 amino acids. Per the germline V gene, CDR1 is LGHNA and CDR2 is YNFKEQ. CDR3 loop: CASSQLSQVPYNEQFF. For the CDR3, the DNA is TGTGCCAGCAGCCAGCTCTCTCAGGTGCCCTACAATGAGCAGTTCTTC.